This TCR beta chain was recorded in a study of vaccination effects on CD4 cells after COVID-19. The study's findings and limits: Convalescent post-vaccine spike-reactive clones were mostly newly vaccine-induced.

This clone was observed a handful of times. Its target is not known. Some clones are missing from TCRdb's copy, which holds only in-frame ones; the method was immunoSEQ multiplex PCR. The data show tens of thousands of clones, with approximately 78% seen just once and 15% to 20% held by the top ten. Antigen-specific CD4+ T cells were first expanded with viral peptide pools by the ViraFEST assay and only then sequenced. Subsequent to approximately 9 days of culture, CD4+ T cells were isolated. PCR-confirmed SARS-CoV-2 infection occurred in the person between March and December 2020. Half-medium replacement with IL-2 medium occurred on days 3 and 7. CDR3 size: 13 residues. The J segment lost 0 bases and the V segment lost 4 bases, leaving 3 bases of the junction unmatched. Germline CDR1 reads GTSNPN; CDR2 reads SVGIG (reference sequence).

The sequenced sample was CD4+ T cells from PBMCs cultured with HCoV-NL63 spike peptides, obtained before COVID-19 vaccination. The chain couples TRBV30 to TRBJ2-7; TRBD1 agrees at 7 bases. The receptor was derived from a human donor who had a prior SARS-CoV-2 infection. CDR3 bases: TGTGCCTGGAACAGGGGCTTCTCCTACGAGCAGTACTTC. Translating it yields CAWNRGFSYEQYF.